This T cell receptor beta chain was sequenced in a study of T cell repertoires in cytomegalovirus infection. Each CDR3 protein gets one entry after TCRdb re-called the reads with MiXCR. The sample lists hundreds of thousands of distinct CDR3 sequences; more than 25% were seen once. A few counts support this clonotype. Its antigen is unknown. Per the germline V gene, CDR1 is MGHRA and CDR2 is YSYEKL. The V segment lost 1 base and the J segment 1 base; nucleotides outside the gene matches: 3. The CDR3 is made up of 15 amino acids. The source of this sequence is a human donor in good health (CMV status not recorded). Some clones in this sample may be carry-over from other donors' samples. The sample consisted of cultured CD8+ T cells from PBMCs, taken from culture after CMV antigen stimulation. This rearrangement joins TRBV4-1 to TRBJ1-2, with 7 bases matching TRBD1. This chain's CDR3 is CASSQAQGVNYGYTF. The CDR3 DNA is TGCGCCAGCAGCCAAGCCCAGGGGGTTAACTATGGCTACACCTTC.